This T cell receptor (beta chain) is from a study of graft-versus-host responses after intestinal transplantation. In this sample, this clone is medium-sized (0.01 to 0.1%). Germline CDR1 reads LNHDA; CDR2 reads SQIVND (reference sequence). The V end was cut by 8 bases, the J end by 5 bases, with 15 bases between. The CDR3 length is 14 residues. Processing of graft tissue released intraepithelial and lamina propria lymphocytes. Clones were read by immunoSEQ multiplex PCR, and TCRdb kept only the in-frame ones, dropping some. The top ten clones hold roughly 25% of a sample with around 15,000 clones, almost 70% of them seen once.

The chain has TRBV19 and TRBJ2-2, with a weak D call TRBD2 (6 bases). The material was ileum tissue, obtained around 99 weeks after intestinal transplantation. The sequence derives from a human patient who received an intestinal transplant, so some T cells may come from the graft donor. CDR3 amino acids: CASSPGLRTGELFF. The CDR3 DNA sequence: TGTGCCAGTTCACCGGGACTCCGGACCGGGGAGCTGTTTTTT.